The rows below give T cell receptor beta chains drawn from one sample of a study of cytomegalovirus exposure and HLA in healthy donors. Profiled with immunoSEQ multiplex PCR; TCRdb holds only in-frame clones, not every one. The sample records about 110,000 clones, about 76% being singletons. The sequenced sample consisted of PBMCs. All receptors come from a woman between 25 and 40 years old in good health and CMV-seronegative. CDR3s include the opening cysteine and the closing phenylalanine or tryptophan. D genes are given only for firm matches. Some rows mark clone size as missing; the rest say once, few, many or name a class of expanded clone.

.,.,15,TRBV6-5,TRBJ2-7,CASRINAGGTYEQYF,TGTGCCAGCAGAATAAATGCAGGGGGGACCTACGAGCAGTACTTC
TRBD1,few,18,TRBV7-2,TRBJ1-1,CASSSPFGERDRSTEAFF,TGTGCCAGCAGCTCCCCTTTCGGGGAGAGGGACAGATCCACTGAAGCTTTCTTT
TRBD2,once,16,TRBV15,TRBJ2-3,CATSRVSGIGADTQYF,TGTGCCACCAGCAGAGTCAGCGGGATAGGGGCAGATACGCAGTATTTT
.,.,15,TRBV9,TRBJ2-1,CASSANEGAYNEQFF,TGTGCCAGCAGCGCGAACGAGGGGGCCTACAATGAGCAGTTCTTC
TRBD2,once,16,TRBV28,TRBJ2-1,CASSFRAGGPYNEQFF,TGTGCCAGCAGTTTCCGAGCGGGAGGGCCCTACAATGAGCAGTTCTTC
.,.,17,TRBV7-2,TRBJ1-3,CASSRPSRVTSGNTIYF,TGTGCCAGCAGCAGACCTTCCAGGGTAACCTCTGGAAACACCATATATTTT
TRBD2,.,15,TRBV7-8,TRBJ2-7,CASSLIAGGSYEQYF,TGTGCCAGCAGCTTAATAGCGGGAGGATCCTACGAGCAGTACTTC
TRBD1,.,18,TRBV5-1,TRBJ1-3,CASSLGTGVRSSGNTIYF,TGCGCCAGCAGCTTGGGGACAGGGGTTAGGAGCTCTGGAAACACCATATATTTT
.,.,17,TRBV27,TRBJ2-5,CASSLRSSGKIGETQYF,TGTGCCAGCAGTTTAAGGAGTAGCGGAAAGATCGGGGAGACCCAGTACTTC
.,.,17,TRBV5-1,TRBJ2-2,CASSLRRDFTNTGELFF,TGCGCCAGCAGCTTGAGGCGGGACTTTACGAACACCGGGGAGCTGTTTTTT
TRBD2,many,14,TRBV2,TRBJ2-1,CASNEREPYNEQFF,TGTGCCAGCAACGAGCGGGAGCCCTACAATGAGCAGTTCTTC
TRBD2,.,16,TRBV7-3,TRBJ2-7,CASSFRLAVNPAEQYF,TGTGCCAGCAGCTTTCGACTAGCGGTAAATCCGGCCGAGCAGTACTTC
.,.,14,TRBV13,TRBJ2-3,CASEEQGITDTQYF,TGTGCCAGCGAGGAACAGGGCATCACAGATACGCAGTATTTT
.,.,18,TRBV5-6,TRBJ2-1,CASSYLPELGSSYNEQFF,TGTGCCAGCAGCTATCTACCGGAACTTGGGAGCTCCTACAATGAGCAGTTCTTC
.,.,14,TRBV7-8,TRBJ1-1,CASSLMDSITEAFF,TGTGCCAGCAGCTTAATGGACAGCATCACTGAAGCTTTCTTT